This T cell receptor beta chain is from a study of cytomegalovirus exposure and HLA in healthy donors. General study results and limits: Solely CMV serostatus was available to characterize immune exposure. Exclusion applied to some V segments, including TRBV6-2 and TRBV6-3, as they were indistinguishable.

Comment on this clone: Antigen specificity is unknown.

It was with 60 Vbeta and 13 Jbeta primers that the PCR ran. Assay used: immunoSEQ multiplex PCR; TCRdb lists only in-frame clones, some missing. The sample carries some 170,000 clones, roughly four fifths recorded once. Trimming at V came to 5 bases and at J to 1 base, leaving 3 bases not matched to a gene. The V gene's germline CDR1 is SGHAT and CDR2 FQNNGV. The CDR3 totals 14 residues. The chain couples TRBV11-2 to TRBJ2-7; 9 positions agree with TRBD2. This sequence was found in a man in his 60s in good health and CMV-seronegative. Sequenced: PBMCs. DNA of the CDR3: TGTGCCAGCAGCCCCACTAGCGGGTCCTACGAGCAGTACTTC. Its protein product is CASSPTSGSYEQYF.